The source of this T cell receptor delta chain is a study of γδ T cells in repeated Plasmodium falciparum infection. TCRdb applied CATT to the multiplex PCR reads for clone calling. The repertoire holds about 51,000 delta-chain clones, around 2% seen once, with around 24% in the top ten. In this sample, this clone turned up a few times. A far bigger clonotype differs at one base, so this is likely a read error. Other DNA sequences within the sample encode an identical CDR3. Vgamma9/Vdelta2+ and Vdelta2-negative gammadelta T cells were flow-sorted from PBMC for bulk sequencing. Germline V gene lookup returns CDR1 TSWWSYY and CDR2 QGS. The V and J ends lost 0 bases and 0 bases, in that order; junction bases with no gene match: 19. The CDR3 runs 21 residues.

Sequencing was done on a sample of gamma-delta T cells from blood. The clonotype was recovered from a pool of human donors (malaria-infected and uninfected, not separated). The rearrangement uses TRDV1 and TRDJ1; 7 bases align to TRDD3. Since TCRdb gives no J gene, matching the DNA to germline was used here to assign it. The CDR3 sequence: CALGELVGSPRWGYHTDKLIF. DNA of the CDR3: TGTGCTCTTGGGGAACTAGTAGGTTCTCCTAGGTGGGGATATCACACCGATAAACTCATCTTT.